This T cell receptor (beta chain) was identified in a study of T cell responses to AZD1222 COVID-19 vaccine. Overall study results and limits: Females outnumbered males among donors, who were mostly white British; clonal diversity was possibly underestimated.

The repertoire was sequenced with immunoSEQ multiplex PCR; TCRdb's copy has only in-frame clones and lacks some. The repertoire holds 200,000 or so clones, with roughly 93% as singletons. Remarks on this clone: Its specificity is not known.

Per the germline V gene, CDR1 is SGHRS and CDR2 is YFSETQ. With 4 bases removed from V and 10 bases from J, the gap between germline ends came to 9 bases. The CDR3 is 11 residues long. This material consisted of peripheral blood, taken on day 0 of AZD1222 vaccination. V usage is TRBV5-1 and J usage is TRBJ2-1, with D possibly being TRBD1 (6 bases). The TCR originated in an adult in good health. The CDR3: CASSLTGEQFF. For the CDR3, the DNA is TGCGCCAGCAGCCTTACAGGGGAGCAGTTCTTC.